What follows describes a single T cell receptor (beta chain). This clonotype turned up a few times. The antigen this receptor binds is unknown. The record has no base qualities; no much larger clone is one base away. The library was produced with RACE. The reads were generated on a NextSeq 500. Library preparation attached unique molecular identifiers to individual cDNA molecules for quantitative, reproducible TCR counting. Each blood RNA sample was used to sequence both TCR alpha and TCR beta chains. The authors' analysis ran thus. A median of around 100,000 TCRs per sample was observed, with a range of 23,224 to 690,600. The Decombinator software suite was used to annotate V, J and CDR3 in the TCR reads. Every sample was subsampled to the same number of TCRs (28,000) for the PS versus PT1 abundance plots. TCRs were defined as expanded if absent before sensitization and observed at least eight times at the 2-week time point. In-frame beta chains were kept once TCRdb had trimmed the public reads at Q25 with fastp and called clones with MiXCR. Identical CDR3 protein sequences are pooled into one entry, listed with their most common genes and DNA. TCRdb's processing, not the authors' own work, is the source of the V and J calls. The sample table shows some 170,000 distinct CDR3 sequences, and roughly a quarter are seen once. The biggest ten clones account for 2.1% of the sample.

The data stem from a study of human T cells and chemical hapten exposure listed by TCRdb under 2021. For the wider study: For sensitization, 2% DPC in acetone was applied to a 2 cm by 2 cm area of upper inner arm skin. Throughout the study period of 20 to 25 weeks, patients also received therapeutic DPC doses to the scalp every week. Patch testing was done on the upper back using Finn chambers containing 0.01% DPC, and results were scored after 6 days according to International Contact Dermatitis Research Group standards. The patient cohort, mostly female, included alopecia areata with under or over 50% scalp involvement, alopecia totalis and alopecia universalis. Libraries were combined into a pool for sequencing, and differences in TCR yield between samples came mainly from small differences in library volumes within the pool. Peripheral blood TCR repertoire changes were tracked in vivo in alopecia patients during primary and secondary sensitization to the hapten diphenylcyclopropenone (DPC). Blood samples were taken from patients before sensitization (week 0) and at 2, 6 and about 24 weeks after DPC sensitization. For TCR sequencing, blood came from over 25 alopecia patients at anywhere from one to four time points (pre-sensitization, 2, 6 and 24 weeks). General study outcomes and caveats: The number of PT1 expanded TCRs positively correlated with patch test score, significant at thresholds 8, 16 and 32 but not 4. Compared with pre-sensitization or healthy control sets, expanded TCRs formed significantly more large CDR3 similarity clusters, which is consistent with antigen-driven responses. The number of TCRs above 1 in 1000 frequency did not change with DPC sensitization; there was no evidence of global repertoire structure alterations. After repeated subsampling, the strength of the expansion versus patch-test correlation and the threshold at which it became significant changed. Alopecia, a presumed autoimmune disease, was present in all patients, so the immune response of the patients might differ from that of healthy individuals.

Including cysteine and phenylalanine, the CDR3 has 16 amino acids. Of all the DNA, just the CDR3 is kept, 48 bases in frame from base 1. CDR1 and CDR2 (MGHRA, YSYEKL) derive from the germline V gene. At the junction V is shortened by 3 bases and J by 6 bases, with 21 bases in between. Taken with the paper, the label for time point translates to: patch test 3, about 24 weeks after DPC sensitization. In light of the paper, this sample's treatment or condition label describes: therapeutic diphenylcyclopropenone sensitization with weekly scalp DPC. Blood at each patch-test visit was drawn before the patch test was applied. Eligible patients were aged 18 to 70, diagnosed with alopecia, deemed suitable for DPC therapy, and excluded if pregnant. Unfractionated whole blood was collected in Tempus Blood RNA tubes, and total RNA was extracted from that blood.

The sequence was collected from a woman aged 18-29 years with alopecia areata. Some clones in this sample may be carry-over from other donors' samples. This specimen was whole blood, taken in connection with sensitization to the hapten diphenylcyclopropenone (DPC). This receptor chain uses TRBV4-1 and TRBJ2-7, with the D call perhaps TRBD1 or TRBD2, as 6 bases match in each case. The CDR3 protein sequence reads: CASSQIPRGASSEQYF. The bases read TGCGCCAGCAGCCAGATCCCTAGGGGGGCCTCGTCCGAGCAGTACTTC.